The clone carrying this T cell receptor beta chain has at least ten counts. These data come from a study of regulatory T cells in long-lasting Graves disease. The time point is: persistent/refractory GD, antithyroid drugs over 5 years with positive TRAb. RNA extracted from PBMCs served as the sequencing template. A peripheral blood sample, 8.5 to 9 milliliters in volume, was drawn into EDTA tubes. The TCR beta library used iRepertoire HTBI primers with Arm-PCR amplification of CDR3. TCRdb passed the multiplex PCR reads through MiXCR, listing each CDR3 protein once. The sample has about 340,000 distinct CDR3 sequences, roughly 21% seen once. The specimen comprised peripheral blood mononuclear cells (PBMCs), sampled when the disease was refractory, from a patient treated with antithyroid drugs. The origin of this receptor is a female donor with Graves disease.

CDR3 sequence (DNA): TGTGCCAGCAGTGTCAGGGCTCAGCCCCAGCATTTT. Residues: CASSVRAQPQHF. The gene calls are TRBV2 and TRBJ1-5, with D possibly being TRBD1 (5 bases). Trimming cost V 4 bases and J 6 bases, with 7 bases left between them. Germline V CDR1 and CDR2: SNHLY, FYNNEI. There are 12 residues in the CDR3.